This TCR beta chain was recovered during a study of naive and memory T cell subsets. CMV status came from CD4+ T cell IFNgamma after overnight CMV lysate stimulation of fresh PBMCs. A remark on this clonotype: What it binds is unknown.

Broader study findings: Over 90% of naive TCR sequences appeared only once, unlike memory subsets. Especially in CD8 cells, naive repertoires contained a few larger clonotypes, possibly CD45RA-re-expressing memory cells. Findings for naive and memory subsets could not be checked against ground truth.

Both TRBC1 and TRBC2 were covered by a beta constant-region primer of two equimolar oligonucleotides. Four rounds of PCR amplified the ligated cDNA using nested alpha and beta constant-region primers plus SP2. Ligation attached a single-stranded oligonucleotide with a 12-nucleotide UMI and the SP2 primer to the cDNA 3' end. TCRdb ran MiXCR on the UMI-ligation and nested PCR reads and lists one entry per CDR3 protein. The repertoire consists of roughly 140,000 distinct CDR3 sequences, with roughly a fifth occurring once and the leading ten covering approximately 0.58%. CDR1 and CDR2 (germline): KGHSH, LQKENI. The CDR3 sequence is 13 residues long. V was shortened by 3 bases and J by 5 bases, with 8 bases between the two germline ends.

Sequenced material: naive CD8+ T cells from blood. This clonotype was sampled from a human donor in good health. J is TRBJ1-5 and V is TRBV18, with D unresolved. The CDR3: CASSPYGDQPQHF. For the CDR3, the DNA is TGTGCCAGCTCACCCTACGGCGATCAGCCCCAGCATTTT.